Listed below are T cell receptor beta chains from one sample, sequenced in a study of regulatory T cells in long-lasting Graves disease. From the multiplex PCR reads, TCRdb called clonotypes with MiXCR, one entry per CDR3 protein. The repertoire has roughly 400,000 distinct CDR3 sequences, 15% to 20% of them found once; the top ten carry 23%. These data were also reused for a study on T cells in Graves' hyperthyroidism and ophthalmopathy.

Sequencing was performed on peripheral blood mononuclear cells (PBMCs), taken at new diagnosis, from a patient treated with antithyroid drugs. The source of these receptors is a woman between 18 and 29 years old with Graves disease. CDR3s include the opening cysteine and the closing phenylalanine or tryptophan. Each record gives: clone size, D gene, V gene, J gene, CDR3 protein, CDR3 DNA. D genes are given only for firm matches. Where a row states a size, it is once, few, many or the class of an expanded clone; other rows omit it.

once	TRBD1	TRBV18	TRBJ2-7	CASSPQFRDSSYEQYF	TGTGCCAGCTCCCCACAATTCCGGGACAGCTCCTACGAGCAGTACTTC
many	-	TRBV28	TRBJ2-7	CASTERGKGSSYEQYF	TGTGCCAGCACCGAGAGAGGTAAAGGGAGCTCCTACGAGCAGTACTTC
-	-	TRBV15	TRBJ1-3	CATSRAGGGNTIYF	TGTGCCACCAGCAGAGCGGGGGGCGGAAACACCATATATTTT
-	TRBD2	TRBV5-4	TRBJ2-1	CASSVTSGHYNEQFF	TGTGCCAGCAGCGTTACTAGCGGGCACTACAATGAGCAGTTCTTC
many	TRBD2	TRBV11-2	TRBJ2-2	CASSFQTSGNTGELFF	TGTGCCAGCAGCTTCCAGACTAGCGGGAACACCGGGGAGCTGTTTTTT
many	TRBD2	TRBV5-1	TRBJ2-7	CASSKRTSGNEQYF	TGCGCCAGCAGCAAACGGACTAGCGGTAACGAGCAGTACTTC
many	-	TRBV27	TRBJ2-3	CASIPGGGSSTDTQYF	TGTGCCAGCATCCCCGGTGGCGGTTCTAGCACAGATACGCAGTATTTT
few	TRBD2	TRBV5-1	TRBJ2-3	CASSLGSGFAGVSDTQYF	TGCGCCAGCAGCTTGGGCTCGGGGTTCGCGGGAGTTTCGGATACGCAGTATTTT
few	TRBD2	TRBV4-2	TRBJ2-5	CASSQLLGLAGAPQETQYF	TGTGCCAGCAGCCAACTCCTGGGACTAGCGGGGGCCCCTCAAGAGACCCAGTACTTC
many	TRBD2	TRBV28	TRBJ2-1	CASSFFVSGRFEQFF	TGTGCCAGCAGTTTCTTCGTTAGCGGGAGATTCGAGCAGTTCTTC
few	-	TRBV27	TRBJ1-2	CASRSRGDRGYTF	TGTGCCAGCAGAAGTAGGGGCGATCGTGGCTACACCTTC
-	TRBD1	TRBV6-1	TRBJ2-7	CASRREGTGGAGEQYF	TGTGCCAGCAGGAGAGAGGGGACAGGGGGCGCGGGGGAGCAGTACTTC
-	-	TRBV6-2/TRBV6-3	TRBJ1-3	CASSYSTGSGNTIYF	TGTGCCAGCAGTTACTCAACCGGGTCTGGAAACACCATATATTTT
many	-	TRBV28	TRBJ2-7	CASSLKGTSYEQYF	TGTGCCAGCAGTTTAAAGGGAACTAGCTACGAGCAGTACTTC
many	TRBD2	TRBV11-2	TRBJ2-1	CASSLGSESGINEQFF	TGTGCCAGCAGCCTTGGGAGCGAGAGCGGGATCAATGAGCAGTTCTTC
few	-	TRBV6-2/TRBV6-3	TRBJ2-1	CASSSRVVDGQFF	TGTGCCAGCAGCTCCCGGGTAGTCGATGGGCAGTTCTTC
many	-	TRBV6-2/TRBV6-3	TRBJ2-3	CASTMVLGTDTQYF	TGTGCCAGCACCATGGTCCTGGGCACAGATACGCAGTATTTT
many	TRBD1	TRBV7-9	TRBJ2-1	CASMRLPGQVGSEQFF	TGTGCCAGCATGCGGCTGCCGGGACAGGTCGGAAGTGAGCAGTTCTTC
-	-	TRBV5-1	TRBJ1-4	CASSLGAGRLTNEKLFF	TGCGCCAGCAGCTTGGGGGCAGGGAGGTTAACTAATGAAAAACTGTTTTTT
many	TRBD1	TRBV12-3/TRBV12-4	TRBJ1-2	CASITGGVGYTF	TGTGCCAGCATTACAGGGGGCGTGGGCTACACCTTC
-	TRBD2	TRBV4-3	TRBJ2-7	CASSQGLAGGTYEQYF	TGCGCCAGCAGCCAAGGGCTAGCGGGCGGGACCTACGAGCAGTACTTC
many	-	TRBV5-6	TRBJ2-3	CASSSGGTDTQYF	TGTGCCAGCAGCTCAGGGGGCACAGATACGCAGTATTTT
-	-	TRBV24-1	TRBJ1-1	CATSDADGPNTEAFF	TGTGCCACCAGTGATGCGGACGGCCCGAACACTGAAGCTTTCTTT
many	-	TRBV7-8	TRBJ2-1	CASSLIIGTSYNEQFF	TGTGCCAGCAGCTTAATTATCGGGACCTCCTACAATGAGCAGTTCTTC
many	-	TRBV11-1	TRBJ2-7	CASSSIVGANSYEQYF	TGTGCCAGCAGCTCGATCGTGGGAGCGAACTCCTACGAGCAGTACTTC
-	TRBD2	TRBV7-8	TRBJ2-3	CASSRLAGGSADTQYF	TGTGCCAGCAGCCGACTAGCGGGAGGGTCGGCAGATACGCAGTATTTT
many	TRBD2	TRBV2	TRBJ2-7	CASISSGRGSYEQYF	TGTGCCAGCATCAGTAGCGGGAGGGGCTCCTACGAGCAGTACTTC
many	-	TRBV13	TRBJ1-2	CASGTAAVPYGYTF	TGTGCCAGCGGAACGGCGGCCGTTCCCTATGGCTACACCTTC
many	-	TRBV12-3/TRBV12-4	TRBJ2-2	CASSLGGAGELFF	TGTGCCAGCAGTTTAGGGGGTGCCGGGGAGCTGTTTTTT
many	-	TRBV27	TRBJ2-1	CASIGPDNEQFF	TGTGCCAGCATTGGACCAGACAATGAGCAGTTCTTC
many	-	TRBV5-6	TRBJ2-1	CASSLPLGLSNEQFF	TGTGCCAGCAGCTTGCCCTTAGGACTTTCCAATGAGCAGTTCTTC
many	TRBD2	TRBV29-1	TRBJ2-1	CSVAGTSGRPYNEQFF	TGCAGCGTTGCCGGGACTAGCGGGAGACCCTACAATGAGCAGTTCTTC
once	TRBD2	TRBV20-1	TRBJ2-1	CSGTSGSYNEQFF	TGCAGTGGGACTAGCGGGAGTTACAATGAGCAGTTCTTC
many	-	TRBV12-3/TRBV12-4	TRBJ1-2	CASATPGDAGYTF	TGTGCCAGCGCAACTCCTGGGGACGCTGGCTACACCTTC
few	-	TRBV19	TRBJ2-1	CATHLQGGEQFF	TGTGCCACCCACCTACAGGGAGGCGAGCAGTTCTTC
many	TRBD1	TRBV10-3	TRBJ2-1	CASFNSGTGVYNEQFF	TGTGCCAGCTTCAACTCCGGGACAGGGGTCTACAATGAGCAGTTCTTC
many	TRBD1	TRBV7-9	TRBJ2-7	CASSLVGGTGINEQYF	TGTGCCAGCAGCTTAGTAGGCGGGACAGGTATCAACGAGCAGTACTTC
many	-	TRBV3-1	TRBJ2-7	CASSNHYEQYF	TGTGCCAGCAGCAACCACTACGAGCAGTACTTC
-	TRBD1	TRBV7-2	TRBJ1-1	CASSLRQGAIGTEAFF	TGTGCCAGCAGCTTAAGACAGGGGGCTATCGGAACTGAAGCTTTCTTT
many	TRBD2	TRBV18	TRBJ2-3	CASSAGTSGISTDTQYF	TGTGCCAGCTCTGCCGGGACTAGCGGGATAAGCACAGATACGCAGTATTTT
many	-	TRBV27	TRBJ1-1	CASTSRGWNTEAFF	TGTGCCAGCACTTCAAGGGGCTGGAACACTGAAGCTTTCTTT
many	TRBD2	TRBV7-9	TRBJ2-7	CASSLVTSGQRGEQYF	TGTGCCAGCAGCTTAGTGACTAGCGGACAGAGGGGCGAGCAGTACTTC
-	-	TRBV7-2	TRBJ2-7	CASSVRQDSYEQYF	TGTGCCAGCAGCGTCAGACAGGATTCCTACGAGCAGTACTTC
many	-	TRBV7-9	TRBJ2-5	CASSSGERQTQYF	TGTGCCAGCAGCTCAGGGGAGCGGCAGACCCAGTACTTC
many	TRBD2	TRBV11-2	TRBJ2-3	CASSTTSGSTDTQYF	TGTGCCAGCAGCACAACTAGCGGGAGCACAGATACGCAGTATTTT
many	TRBD2	TRBV12-3/TRBV12-4	TRBJ2-5	CASSIRLGGVYF	TGTGCCAGCAGTATTCGACTCGGGGGGGTATACTTC
few	-	TRBV19	TRBJ1-4	CASSMETVTFF	TGTGCCAGTAGTATGGAGACGGTAACGTTTTTT
-	-	TRBV11-3	TRBJ2-5	CASSARGAGVQSKETQYF	TGTGCCAGCAGCGCCCGGGGGGCGGGAGTCCAATCCAAAGAGACCCAGTACTTC
-	-	TRBV19	TRBJ1-2	CASRPGLTWDYGYTF	TGTGCCAGTAGGCCAGGGTTAACCTGGGACTATGGCTACACCTTC
many	TRBD1	TRBV5-4	TRBJ2-3	CASSLINRGADTQYF	TGTGCCAGCAGCTTGATTAACAGGGGCGCAGATACGCAGTATTTT
few	-	TRBV14	TRBJ2-3	CASSQDERVAARDTQYF	TGTGCCAGCAGCCAAGACGAGAGGGTAGCGGCAAGGGATACGCAGTATTTT